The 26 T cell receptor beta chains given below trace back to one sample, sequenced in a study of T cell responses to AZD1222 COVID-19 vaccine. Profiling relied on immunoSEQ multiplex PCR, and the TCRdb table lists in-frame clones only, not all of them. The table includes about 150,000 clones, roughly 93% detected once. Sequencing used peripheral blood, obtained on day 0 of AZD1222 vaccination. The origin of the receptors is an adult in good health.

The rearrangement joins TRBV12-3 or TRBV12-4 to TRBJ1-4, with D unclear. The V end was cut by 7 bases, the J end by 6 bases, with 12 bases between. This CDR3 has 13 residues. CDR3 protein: CASTAGNYEKLFF. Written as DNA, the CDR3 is TGTGCCAGCACGGCAGGAAATTATGAAAAACTGTTTTTT.

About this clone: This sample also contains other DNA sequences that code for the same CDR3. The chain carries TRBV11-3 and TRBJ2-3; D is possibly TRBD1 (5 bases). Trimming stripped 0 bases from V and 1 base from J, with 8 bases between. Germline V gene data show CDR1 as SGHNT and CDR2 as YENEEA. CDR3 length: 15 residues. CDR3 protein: CASSLEGAGTDTQYF. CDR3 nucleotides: TGTGCCAGCAGCTTAGAAGGGGCAGGCACAGATACGCAGTATTTT.

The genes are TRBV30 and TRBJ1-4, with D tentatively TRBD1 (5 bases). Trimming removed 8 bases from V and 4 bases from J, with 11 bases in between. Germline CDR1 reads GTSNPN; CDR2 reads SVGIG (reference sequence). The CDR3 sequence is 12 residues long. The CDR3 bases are TGTGCCGTGACAGTCCTTAATGAAAAACTGTTTTTT. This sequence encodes CAVTVLNEKLFF.

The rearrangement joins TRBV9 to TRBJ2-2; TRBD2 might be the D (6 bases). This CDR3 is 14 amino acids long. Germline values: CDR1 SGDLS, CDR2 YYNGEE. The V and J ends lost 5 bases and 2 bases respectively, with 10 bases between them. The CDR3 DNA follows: TGTGCCAGCAGGGGCGGGGATAACACCGGGGAGCTGTTTTTT. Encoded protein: CASRGGDNTGELFF. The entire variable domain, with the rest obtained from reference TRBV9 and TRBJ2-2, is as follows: DSGVTQTPKHLITATGQRVTLRCSPRSGDLSVYWYQQSLDQGLQFLIQYYNGEERAKGNILERFSAQQFPDLHSELNLSSLELGDSALYFCASRGGDNTGELFFGEGSRLTVL.

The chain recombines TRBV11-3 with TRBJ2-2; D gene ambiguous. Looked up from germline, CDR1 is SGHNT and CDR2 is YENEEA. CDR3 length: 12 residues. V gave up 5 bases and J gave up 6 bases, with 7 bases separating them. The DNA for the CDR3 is TGTGCCAGCAGCCGACGGGCCGGGGAGCTGTTTTTT. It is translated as CASSRRAGELFF. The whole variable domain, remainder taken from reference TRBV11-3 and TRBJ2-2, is EAGVVQSPRYKIIEKKQPVAFWCNPISGHNTLYWYLQNLGQGPELLIRYENEEAVDDSQLPKDRFSAERLKGVDSTLKIQPAELGDSAVYLCASSRRAGELFFGEGSRLTVL.

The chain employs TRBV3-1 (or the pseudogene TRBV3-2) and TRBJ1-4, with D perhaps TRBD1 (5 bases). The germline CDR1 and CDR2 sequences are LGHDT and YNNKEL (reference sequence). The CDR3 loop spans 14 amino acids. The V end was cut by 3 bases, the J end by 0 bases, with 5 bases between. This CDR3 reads CASSQTATNEKLFF. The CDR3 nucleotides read TGTGCCAGCAGCCAGACAGCAACTAATGAAAAACTGTTTTTT.

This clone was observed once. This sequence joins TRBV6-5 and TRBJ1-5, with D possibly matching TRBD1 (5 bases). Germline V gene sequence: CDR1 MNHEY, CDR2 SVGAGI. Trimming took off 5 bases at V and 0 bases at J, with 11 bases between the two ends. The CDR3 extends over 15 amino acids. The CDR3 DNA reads TGTGCCAGCAGTCGGGACCCTTATAGCAATCAGCCCCAGCATTTT. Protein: CASSRDPYSNQPQHF.

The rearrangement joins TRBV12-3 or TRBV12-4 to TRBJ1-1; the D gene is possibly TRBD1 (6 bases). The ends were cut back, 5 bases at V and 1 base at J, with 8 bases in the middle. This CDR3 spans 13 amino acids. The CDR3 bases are TGTGCCAGCAGTGAACAGGGGAACACTGAAGCTTTCTTT. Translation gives CASSEQGNTEAFF.

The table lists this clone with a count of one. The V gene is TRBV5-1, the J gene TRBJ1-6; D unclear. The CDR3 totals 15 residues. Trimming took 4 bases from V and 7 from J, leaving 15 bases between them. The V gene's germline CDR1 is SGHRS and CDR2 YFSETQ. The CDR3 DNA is TGCGCCAGCAGCGCCTCGGGCAGGCCGAATTCACCCCTCCACTTT. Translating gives CASSASGRPNSPLHF.

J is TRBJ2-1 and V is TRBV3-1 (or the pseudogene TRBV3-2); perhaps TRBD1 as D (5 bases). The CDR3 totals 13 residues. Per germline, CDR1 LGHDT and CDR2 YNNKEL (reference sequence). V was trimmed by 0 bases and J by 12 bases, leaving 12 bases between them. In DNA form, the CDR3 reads TGTGCCAGCAGCCAAGATCGCTCAGGGCTGCAGTTCTTC. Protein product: CASSQDRSGLQFF.

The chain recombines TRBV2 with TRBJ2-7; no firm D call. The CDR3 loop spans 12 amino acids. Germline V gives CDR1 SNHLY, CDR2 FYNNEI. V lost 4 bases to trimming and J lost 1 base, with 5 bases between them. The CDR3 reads CASSGRSYEQYF. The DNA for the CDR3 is TGTGCCAGCAGTGGACGGTCCTACGAGCAGTACTTC.

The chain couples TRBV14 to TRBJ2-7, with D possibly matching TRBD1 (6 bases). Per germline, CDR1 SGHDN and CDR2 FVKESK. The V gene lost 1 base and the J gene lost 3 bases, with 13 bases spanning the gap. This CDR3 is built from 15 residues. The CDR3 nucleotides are TGTGCCAGCAGCCAAGTTGGACAGAGGGTCTACGAGCAGTACTTC. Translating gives CASSQVGQRVYEQYF.

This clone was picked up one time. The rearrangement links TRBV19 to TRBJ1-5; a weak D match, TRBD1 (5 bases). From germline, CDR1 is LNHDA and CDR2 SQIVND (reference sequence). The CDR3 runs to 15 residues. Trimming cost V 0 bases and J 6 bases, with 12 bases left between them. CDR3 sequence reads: CASSIDGAGGQPQHF. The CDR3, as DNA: TGTGCCAGTAGTATAGATGGGGCGGGTGGTCAGCCCCAGCATTTT.

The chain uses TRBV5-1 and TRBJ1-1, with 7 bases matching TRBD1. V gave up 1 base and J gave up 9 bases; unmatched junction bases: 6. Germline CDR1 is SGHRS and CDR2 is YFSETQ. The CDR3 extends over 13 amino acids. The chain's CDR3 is CASSLTGAEQAFF. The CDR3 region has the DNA TGCGCCAGCAGCTTGACAGGGGCTGAACAAGCTTTCTTT.

In nucleotides, the CDR3 is TGTGCCAGCAGGTGGACAGGGAGTACCGGGGAGCTGTTTTTT. The encoded protein is CASRWTGSTGELFF. The chain is built from TRBV28 and TRBJ2-2; 8 nucleotides agree with TRBD1. This CDR3 comprises 14 residues. Trimming removed 6 bases from V and 5 bases from J; junction bases left unmatched: 5. The germline CDR1 and CDR2 sequences are MDHEN and SYDVKM.

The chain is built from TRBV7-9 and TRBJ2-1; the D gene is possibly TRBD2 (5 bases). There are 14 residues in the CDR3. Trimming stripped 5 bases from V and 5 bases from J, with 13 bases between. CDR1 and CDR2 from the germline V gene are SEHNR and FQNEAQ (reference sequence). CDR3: CASSPGVGDNEQFF. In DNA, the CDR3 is TGTGCCAGCAGCCCCGGGGTGGGCGACAATGAGCAGTTCTTC.

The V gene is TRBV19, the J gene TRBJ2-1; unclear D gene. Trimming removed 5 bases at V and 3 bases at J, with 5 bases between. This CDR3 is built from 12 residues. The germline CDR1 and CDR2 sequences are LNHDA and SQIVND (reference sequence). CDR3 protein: CASSGVYNEQFF. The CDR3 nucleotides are TGTGCCAGTAGTGGGGTCTACAATGAGCAGTTCTTC.

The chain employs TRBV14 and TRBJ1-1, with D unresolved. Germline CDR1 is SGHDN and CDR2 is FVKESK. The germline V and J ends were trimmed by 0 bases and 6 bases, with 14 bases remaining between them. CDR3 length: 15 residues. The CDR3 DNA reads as TGTGCCAGCAGCCAAGAGGCAGCCACGGACCCTGAAGCTTTCTTT. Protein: CASSQEAATDPEAFF.

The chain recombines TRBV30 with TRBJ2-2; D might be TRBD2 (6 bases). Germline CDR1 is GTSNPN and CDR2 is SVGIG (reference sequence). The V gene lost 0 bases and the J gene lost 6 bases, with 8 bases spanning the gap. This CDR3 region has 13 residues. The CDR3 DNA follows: TGTGCCTGGAGTGTACGACTAGCCGGGGAGCTGTTTTTT. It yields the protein CAWSVRLAGELFF.

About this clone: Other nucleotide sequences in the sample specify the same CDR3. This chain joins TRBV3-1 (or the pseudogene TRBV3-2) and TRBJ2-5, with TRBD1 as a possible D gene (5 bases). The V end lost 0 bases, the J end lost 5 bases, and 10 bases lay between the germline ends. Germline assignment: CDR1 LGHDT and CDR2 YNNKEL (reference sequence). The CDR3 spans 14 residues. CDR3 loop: CASSQDAGSETQYF. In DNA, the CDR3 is TGTGCCAGCAGCCAAGACGCAGGGTCGGAGACCCAGTACTTC.

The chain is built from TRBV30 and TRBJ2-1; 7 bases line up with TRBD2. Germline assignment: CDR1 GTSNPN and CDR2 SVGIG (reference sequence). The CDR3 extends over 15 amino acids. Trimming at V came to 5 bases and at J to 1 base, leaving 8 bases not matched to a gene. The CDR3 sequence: CAWGNSGLSYNEQFF. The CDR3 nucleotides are TGTGCCTGGGGGAATAGCGGGCTGTCCTACAATGAGCAGTTCTTC.

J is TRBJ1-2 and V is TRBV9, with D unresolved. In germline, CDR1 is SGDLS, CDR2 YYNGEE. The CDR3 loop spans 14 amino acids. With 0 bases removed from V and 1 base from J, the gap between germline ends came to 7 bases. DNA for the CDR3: TGTGCCAGCAGCGTAGAGGACGATAACTATGGCTACACCTTC. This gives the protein CASSVEDDNYGYTF.

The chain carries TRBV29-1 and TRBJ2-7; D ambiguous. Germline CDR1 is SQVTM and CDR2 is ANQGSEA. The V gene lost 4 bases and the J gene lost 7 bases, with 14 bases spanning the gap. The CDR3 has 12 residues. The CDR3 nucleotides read TGCAGCGTTGGCGGCAGGCTGGGGGAGCAGTACTTC. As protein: CSVGGRLGEQYF.

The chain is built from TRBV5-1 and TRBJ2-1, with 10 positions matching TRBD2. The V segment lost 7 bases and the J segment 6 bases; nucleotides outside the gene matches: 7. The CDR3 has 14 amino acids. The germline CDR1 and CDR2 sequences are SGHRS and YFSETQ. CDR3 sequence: CASGLAGEANEQFF. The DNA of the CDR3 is TGCGCCAGCGGGCTAGCGGGAGAGGCCAATGAGCAGTTCTTC.

The CDR3 region has the DNA TGTGCCAGTAGTATGTCCAGGGGTGACAGTCAGCCCCAGCATTTT. Its protein is CASSMSRGDSQPQHF. V usage is TRBV19 and J usage is TRBJ1-5; TRBD1 is a possible D gene (6 bases). The ends were cut back, 3 bases at V and 6 bases at J, with 15 bases in the middle. The germline CDR1 and CDR2 sequences are LNHDA and SQIVND (reference sequence). The CDR3 extends over 15 amino acids. Drawing the rest from reference TRBV19 and TRBJ1-5, the complete variable domain is DGGITQSPKYLFRKEGQNVTLSCEQNLNHDAMYWYRQDPGQGLRLIYYSQIVNDFQKGDIAEGYSVSREKKESFPLTVTSAQKNPTAFYLCASSMSRGDSQPQHFGDGTRLSIL.

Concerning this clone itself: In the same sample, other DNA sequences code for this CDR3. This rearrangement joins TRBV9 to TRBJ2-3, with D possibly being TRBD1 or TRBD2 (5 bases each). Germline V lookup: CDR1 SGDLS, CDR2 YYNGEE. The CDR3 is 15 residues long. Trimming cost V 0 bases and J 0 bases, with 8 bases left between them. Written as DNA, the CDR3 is TGTGCCAGCAGCGTAGGGGACGAAAGCACAGATACGCAGTATTTT. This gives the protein CASSVGDESTDTQYF.